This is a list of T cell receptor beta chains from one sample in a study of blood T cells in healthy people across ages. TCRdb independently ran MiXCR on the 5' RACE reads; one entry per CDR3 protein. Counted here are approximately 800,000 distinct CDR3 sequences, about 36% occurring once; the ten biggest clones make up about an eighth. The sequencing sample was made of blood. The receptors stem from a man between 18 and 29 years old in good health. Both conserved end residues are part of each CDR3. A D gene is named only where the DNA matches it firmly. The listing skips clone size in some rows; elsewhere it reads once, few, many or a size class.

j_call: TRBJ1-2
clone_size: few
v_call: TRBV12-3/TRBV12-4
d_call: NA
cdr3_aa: CASSFSGTLDGYTF
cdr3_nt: TGTGCCAGCAGTTTTTCAGGGACTTTGGATGGCTACACCTTC

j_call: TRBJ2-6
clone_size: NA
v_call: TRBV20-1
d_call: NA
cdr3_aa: CSARVLPVGLTSGANVLTF
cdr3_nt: TGCAGTGCTAGGGTTCTTCCGGTGGGACTGACCTCTGGGGCCAACGTCCTGACTTTC

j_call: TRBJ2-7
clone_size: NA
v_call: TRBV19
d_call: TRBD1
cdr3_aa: CAAILTGLTYEQYF
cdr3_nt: TGTGCCGCCATACTGACAGGGTTAACCTACGAGCAGTACTTC

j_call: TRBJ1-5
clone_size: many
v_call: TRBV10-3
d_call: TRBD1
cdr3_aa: CAITTPGQHPENQPQHF
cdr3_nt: TGTGCCATCACAACTCCGGGACAGCACCCAGAAAATCAGCCCCAGCATTTT

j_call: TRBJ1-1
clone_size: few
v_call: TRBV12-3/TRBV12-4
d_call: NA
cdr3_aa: CASSPPGMNTEAFF
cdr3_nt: TGTGCCAGCAGCCCCCCCGGCATGAACACTGAAGCTTTCTTT

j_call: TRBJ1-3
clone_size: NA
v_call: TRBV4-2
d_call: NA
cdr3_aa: CASSPGPGNTIYF
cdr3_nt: TGTGCCAGCAGCCCGGGCCCTGGAAACACCATATATTTT

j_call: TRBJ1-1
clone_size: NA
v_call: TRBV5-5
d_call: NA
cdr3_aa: CASSLDPATEAFF
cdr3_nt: TGTGCCAGCAGCCTGGACCCCGCCACTGAAGCTTTCTTT

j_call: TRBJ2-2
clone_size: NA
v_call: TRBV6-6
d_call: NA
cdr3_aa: CATTYSETMTNTGELFF
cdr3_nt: TGTGCCACCACATATAGCGAGACGATGACGAACACCGGGGAGCTGTTTTTT

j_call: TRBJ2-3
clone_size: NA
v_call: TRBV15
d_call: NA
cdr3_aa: CATSREGKGHTQYF
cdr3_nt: TGTGCCACCAGCAGAGAAGGGAAGGGACATACGCAGTATTTT

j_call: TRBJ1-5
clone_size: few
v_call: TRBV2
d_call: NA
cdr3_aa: CASSVGQQRQPQHF
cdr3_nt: TGTGCCAGCAGTGTGGGACAACAGAGGCAGCCCCAGCATTTT

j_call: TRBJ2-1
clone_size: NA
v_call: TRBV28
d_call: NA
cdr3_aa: CASSFPGRANGQFF
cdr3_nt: TGTGCCAGCAGTTTCCCCGGCAGGGCGAATGGGCAGTTCTTC

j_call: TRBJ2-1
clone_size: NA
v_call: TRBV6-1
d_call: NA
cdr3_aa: CASSEPGLQETQFF
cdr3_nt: TGTGCCAGCAGTGAACCAGGCCTCCAAGAGACCCAGTTCTTC

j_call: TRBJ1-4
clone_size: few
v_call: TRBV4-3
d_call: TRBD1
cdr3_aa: CASSHGQGATNEKLFF
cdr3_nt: TGCGCCAGCAGCCACGGACAGGGGGCAACTAATGAAAAACTGTTTTTT

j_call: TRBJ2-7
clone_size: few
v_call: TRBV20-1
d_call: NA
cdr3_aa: CSARAPSYEQYF
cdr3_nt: TGCAGTGCTAGAGCCCCTTCCTACGAGCAGTACTTC

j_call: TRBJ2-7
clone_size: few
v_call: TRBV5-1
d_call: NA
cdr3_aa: CASSVGHGKNEQYF
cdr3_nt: TGCGCCAGCAGCGTGGGACATGGAAAAAACGAGCAGTACTTC

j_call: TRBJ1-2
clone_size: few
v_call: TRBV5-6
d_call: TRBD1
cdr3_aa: CASSLDVGTGVYGYTF
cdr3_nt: TGTGCCAGCAGCTTGGATGTCGGGACAGGGGTATATGGCTACACCTTC

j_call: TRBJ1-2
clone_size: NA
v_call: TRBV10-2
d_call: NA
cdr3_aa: CASSESRPNRTNYGYTF
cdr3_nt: TGCGCCAGCAGTGAGTCAAGGCCCAACCGAACTAACTATGGCTACACCTTC

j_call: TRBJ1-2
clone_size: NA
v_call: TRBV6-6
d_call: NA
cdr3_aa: CASEGVREWDYGYTF
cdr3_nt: TGTGCCAGCGAGGGGGTAAGGGAGTGGGACTATGGCTACACCTTC

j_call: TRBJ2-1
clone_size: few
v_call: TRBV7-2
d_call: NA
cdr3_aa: CASSSPSKDEQFF
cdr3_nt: TGTGCCAGCAGCTCCCCTAGTAAGGATGAGCAGTTCTTC

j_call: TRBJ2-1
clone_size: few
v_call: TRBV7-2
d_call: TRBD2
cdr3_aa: CASSRTSGGAGNEQFF
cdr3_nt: TGTGCCAGCAGTCGGACTAGCGGGGGGGCGGGAAATGAGCAGTTCTTC

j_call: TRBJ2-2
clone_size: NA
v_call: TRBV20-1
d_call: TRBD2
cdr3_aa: CSARTSGGTGTGELFF
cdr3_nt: TGCAGTGCACGGACTAGCGGGGGGACGGGCACCGGGGAGCTGTTTTTT

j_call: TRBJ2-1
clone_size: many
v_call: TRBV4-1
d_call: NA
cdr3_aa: CASSQPTDGNNEQFF
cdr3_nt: TGCGCCAGCAGCCAACCCACGGACGGGAACAATGAGCAGTTCTTC

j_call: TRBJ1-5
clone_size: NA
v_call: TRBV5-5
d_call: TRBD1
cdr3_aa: CASSQGQGYGPQHF
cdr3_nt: TGTGCCAGCAGCCAGGGACAGGGCTATGGGCCCCAGCATTTT

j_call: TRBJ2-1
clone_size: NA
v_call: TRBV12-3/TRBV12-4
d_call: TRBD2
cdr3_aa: CASRPDSGGYPNEQFF
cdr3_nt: TGTGCCAGCAGGCCTGATAGCGGGGGTTACCCAAATGAGCAGTTCTTC

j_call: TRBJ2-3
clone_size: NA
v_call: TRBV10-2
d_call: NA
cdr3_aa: CASSDRTRLTDTQYF
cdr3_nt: TGCGCCAGCAGTGACCGGACTCGACTCACAGATACGCAGTATTTT

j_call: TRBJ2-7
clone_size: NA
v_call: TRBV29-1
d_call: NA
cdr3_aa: CSVEDVAVEGYEQYF
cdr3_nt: TGCAGCGTTGAAGATGTGGCAGTAGAAGGCTACGAGCAGTACTTC

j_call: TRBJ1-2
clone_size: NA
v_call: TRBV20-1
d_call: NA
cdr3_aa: CSAPRTDNYGYTF
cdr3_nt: TGCAGTGCTCCTCGGACAGACAACTATGGCTACACCTTC

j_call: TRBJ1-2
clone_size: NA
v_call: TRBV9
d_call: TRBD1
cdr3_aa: CASSEGAGYTF
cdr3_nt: TGTGCCAGCAGCGAGGGGGCTGGCTACACCTTC

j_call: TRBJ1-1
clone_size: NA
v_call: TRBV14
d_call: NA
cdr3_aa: CASSQDFGPASTGNTEAFF
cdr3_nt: TGTGCCAGCAGCCAAGATTTTGGTCCGGCATCGACAGGGAACACTGAAGCTTTCTTT

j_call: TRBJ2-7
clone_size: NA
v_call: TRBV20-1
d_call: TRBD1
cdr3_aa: CSAKQGASSYEQYF
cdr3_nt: TGCAGTGCCAAACAGGGGGCCAGCTCCTACGAGCAGTACTTC

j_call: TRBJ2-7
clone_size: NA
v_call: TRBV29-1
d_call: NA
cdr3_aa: CSVWGSYNEQYF
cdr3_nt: TGCAGCGTTTGGGGATCCTACAATGAGCAGTACTTC

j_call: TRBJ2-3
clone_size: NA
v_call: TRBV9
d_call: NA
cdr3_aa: CASSVAGLTDTQYF
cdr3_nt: TGTGCCAGCAGCGTAGCGGGGCTCACAGATACGCAGTATTTT

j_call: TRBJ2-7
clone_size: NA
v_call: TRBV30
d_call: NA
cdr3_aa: CAFGDEQYF
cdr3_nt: TGTGCCTTCGGGGACGAGCAGTACTTC

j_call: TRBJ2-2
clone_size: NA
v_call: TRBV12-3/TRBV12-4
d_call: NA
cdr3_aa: CASSLMALGGELFF
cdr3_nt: TGTGCCAGCAGTTTGATGGCGCTTGGAGGGGAGCTGTTTTTT

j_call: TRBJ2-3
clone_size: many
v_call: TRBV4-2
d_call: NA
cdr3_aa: CASSQVGGISTDTQYF
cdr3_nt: TGTGCCAGCAGCCAAGTTGGAGGGATCAGCACAGATACGCAGTATTTT

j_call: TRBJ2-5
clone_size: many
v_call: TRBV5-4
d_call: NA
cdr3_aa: CASSKYGQQETQYF
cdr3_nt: TGTGCCAGCAGCAAATACGGTCAACAAGAGACCCAGTACTTC

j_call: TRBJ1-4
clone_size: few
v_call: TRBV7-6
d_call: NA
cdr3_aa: CASSLDDGRREKLFF
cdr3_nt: TGTGCCAGCAGCTTAGATGACGGAAGGCGTGAAAAACTGTTTTTT

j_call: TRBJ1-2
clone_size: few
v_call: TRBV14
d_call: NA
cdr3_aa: CASSSLRQAYGYTF
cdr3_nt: TGTGCCAGCAGCTCCCTTCGCCAGGCTTATGGCTACACCTTC

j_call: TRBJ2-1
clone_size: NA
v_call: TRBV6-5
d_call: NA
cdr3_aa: CASTQRGAGNEQFF
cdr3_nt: TGTGCCAGCACCCAACGGGGGGCCGGCAATGAGCAGTTCTTC

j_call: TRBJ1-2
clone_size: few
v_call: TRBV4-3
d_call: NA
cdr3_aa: CASSQGNSYGYTF
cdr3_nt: TGCGCCAGCAGCCAAGGAAACAGCTATGGCTACACCTTC

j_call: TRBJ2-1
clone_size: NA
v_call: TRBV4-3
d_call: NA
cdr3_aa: CASSQDKTRGSYNEQFF
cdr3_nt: TGCGCCAGCAGCCAAGATAAGACTAGGGGCTCCTACAATGAGCAGTTCTTC

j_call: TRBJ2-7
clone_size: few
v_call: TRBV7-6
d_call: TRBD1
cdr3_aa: CASSLALAGTAWVEQYF
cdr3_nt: TGTGCCAGCAGCTTAGCGTTGGCTGGGACAGCCTGGGTCGAGCAGTACTTC

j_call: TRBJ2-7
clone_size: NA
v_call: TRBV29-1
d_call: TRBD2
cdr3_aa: CSVRLAASYEQYF
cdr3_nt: TGCAGCGTTCGCCTAGCGGCCTCCTACGAGCAGTACTTC

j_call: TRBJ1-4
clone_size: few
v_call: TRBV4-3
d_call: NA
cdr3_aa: CASSSPLGGTTNEKLFF
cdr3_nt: TGCGCCAGCAGCAGCCCGCTGGGGGGGACAACTAATGAAAAACTGTTTTTT

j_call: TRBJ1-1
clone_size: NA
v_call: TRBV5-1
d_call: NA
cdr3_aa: CASSTGTGPTEAFF
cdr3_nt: TGCGCCAGCAGCACAGGAACAGGGCCCACTGAAGCTTTCTTT

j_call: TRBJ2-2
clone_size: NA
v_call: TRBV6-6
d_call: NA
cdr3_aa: CASSYGDTANTGELFF
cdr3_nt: TGTGCCAGCAGTTACGGAGACACTGCGAACACCGGGGAGCTGTTTTTT